The 20 T cell receptor beta chains listed next were all sequenced from one sample in a study of blood T cell repertoires in COVID-19. Profiling relied on immunoSEQ multiplex PCR, and the TCRdb table lists in-frame clones only, not all of them. The repertoire includes roughly 140,000 clones, around nine tenths of them detected once, and about 5.8% sits in the top ten. Sequenced material: peripheral blood. All receptors derive from a human donor in a cohort sampled during active COVID-19.

The chain joins TRBV19 to TRBJ2-1; tentatively, D is TRBD1 (6 bases). The germline V gene has CDR1 LNHDA and CDR2 SQIVND (reference sequence). V lost 5 bases and J 0 bases, leaving 14 bases between the germline ends. CDR3 length: 16 amino acids. The CDR3 nucleotides read TGTGCCAGTAGTTCGTTTGGGGGCTACTCCTACAATGAGCAGTTCTTC. Translating it yields CASSSFGGYSYNEQFF.

The chain uses TRBV2 and TRBJ2-2; D remains ambiguous. The CDR3 has 13 residues. Germline V gives CDR1 SNHLY, CDR2 FYNNEI. The V end was cut by 4 bases, the J end by 7 bases, with 10 bases between. CDR3 DNA sequence: TGTGCCAGCAGTGTAGAGGTCGGCGGGGAGCTGTTTTTT. Translated, it gives CASSVEVGGELFF.

The V and J genes are TRBV11-1 and TRBJ2-7, with D tentatively TRBD1 (5 bases). The CDR3 length is 15 residues. Trimming shortened V by 3 bases and J by 0 bases, and 12 bases separated the two germline ends. Germline V CDR1 and CDR2: SGHAT, FQDESV (reference sequence). CDR3 nucleotides: TGTGCCAGCAGCTTGGGTCAGGGCAGCTCCTACGAGCAGTACTTC. Translating gives CASSLGQGSSYEQYF.

On this clone itself: In the same sample, other DNA sequences code for this CDR3. This chain connects TRBV12-3 or TRBV12-4 to TRBJ1-1; possibly TRBD1 for D (5 bases). CDR3 length: 13 amino acids. Trimming shortened V by 6 bases and J by 0 bases, and 8 bases separated the two germline ends. This CDR3 is CASSLTVNTEAFF. CDR3 sequence (DNA): TGTGCCAGCAGCTTGACAGTGAACACTGAAGCTTTCTTT.

The chain has TRBV7-9 and TRBJ2-7; D is unresolved. CDR1 and CDR2 from the germline V gene are SEHNR and FQNEAQ (reference sequence). The CDR3 consists of 15 residues. Trimming removed 1 base from V and 1 base from J, with 11 bases in between. CDR3 loop: CASSLERGGSYEQYF. The CDR3 DNA follows: TGTGCCAGCAGCTTAGAAAGAGGCGGATCCTACGAGCAGTACTTC.

The chain recombines TRBV4-1 with TRBJ1-6; D is possibly TRBD1 (6 bases). The germline CDR1 and CDR2 sequences are MGHRA and YSYEKL. The CDR3 is 15 amino acids. The V end was cut by 1 base, the J end by 8 bases, with 12 bases between. The CDR3 region is CASSQGPDSYSPLHF. Here the CDR3 DNA reads TGCGCCAGCAGCCAAGGGCCGGACAGCTATTCACCCCTCCACTTT.

V is TRBV21-1 and J is TRBJ2-7; no DNA check was done on the table's D call, TRBD2. TRBV21-1 is marked as a pseudogene. CDR3 size: 17 residues. CDR3 region: CASSKVWLAGNSYEQYF. The CDR3 DNA sequence: TGTGCCAGCAGCAAAGTCTGGCTAGCGGGAAACTCCTACGAGCAGTACTTC.

V gene TRBV9 combines with J gene TRBJ2-3; possible D gene TRBD2, 5 bases. CDR1 and CDR2 from the germline V gene are SGDLS and YYNGEE. The CDR3 is 13 residues long. V dropped 4 bases and J dropped 4 bases, with 10 bases sitting between them. Here the CDR3 reads CASSPNSADTQYF. The CDR3 DNA follows: TGTGCCAGCAGCCCCAATAGCGCAGATACGCAGTATTTT.

The chain employs TRBV28 and TRBJ1-5, with D perhaps matching TRBD1 (6 bases). Trimming removed 8 bases at V and 2 bases at J, with 13 bases between. The CDR3 totals 14 residues. Germline V gene lookup returns CDR1 MDHEN and CDR2 SYDVKM. This CDR3 reads CASRSGEGNQPQHF. CDR3 in DNA: TGTGCCAGCCGGTCAGGGGAAGGCAATCAGCCCCAGCATTTT.

CDR3 DNA sequence: TGTGCCAGCAGCACTCAGGGTATCGGCTATGGCTACACCTTC. This codes for CASSTQGIGYGYTF. This rearrangement joins TRBV3-1 (or the pseudogene TRBV3-2) to TRBJ1-2, with a weak D call TRBD1 (5 bases). The germline V gene has CDR1 LGHDT and CDR2 YNNKEL (reference sequence). CDR3 length: 14 amino acids. V was trimmed by 5 bases and J by 4 bases, leaving 14 bases between them.

The rearrangement uses TRBV28 and TRBJ2-3, with 14 nucleotides matching TRBD2. V lost 10 bases to trimming and J lost 4 bases; unmatched junction nucleotides: 16. Germline V gives CDR1 MDHEN, CDR2 SYDVKM. CDR3 length: 18 amino acids. CDR3 coding DNA: TGTGCCAACCCACTGACTGGACTAGCGGGAGGCGGGGCAGATACGCAGTATTTT. This gives the protein CANPLTGLAGGGADTQYF.

The chain couples TRBV7-2 to TRBJ1-2, with D maybe TRBD1 (5 bases). V lost 5 bases, J lost 7 bases, and 17 bases lay in between. Germline values: CDR1 SGHTA, CDR2 FQGNSA. The CDR3 sequence is 14 residues long. In DNA, the CDR3 is TGTGCCAGCAGCCATCGGACAACGCCGGGTGGCTACACCTTC. Residues: CASSHRTTPGGYTF.

V is TRBV2 and J is TRBJ2-7, with D unclear. V lost 1 base to trimming and J lost 2 bases, with 12 bases between them. This CDR3 is 15 amino acids long. Germline V gene sequence: CDR1 SNHLY, CDR2 FYNNEI. The CDR3 spells CASSEGGSQAYEQYF. CDR3 DNA: TGTGCCAGCAGTGAAGGTGGATCTCAGGCCTACGAGCAGTACTTC.

The chain is built from TRBV11-2 and TRBJ1-2; TRBD1 agrees at 8 bases. V lost 6 bases and J lost 5; bases outside the gene matches: 8. This CDR3 has 14 amino acids. Looked up from germline, CDR1 is SGHAT and CDR2 is FQNNGV. CDR3 loop: CASSKDRARYGYTF. The CDR3, as DNA: TGTGCCAGCAGTAAGGACAGGGCCAGGTATGGCTACACCTTC.

The V and J genes are TRBV6-1 and TRBJ2-7, with D possibly being TRBD2 (5 bases). The CDR3 covers 15 residues. V shed 2 bases and J shed 0 bases, with 11 bases lying between them. Germline V gives CDR1 MNHNS, CDR2 SASEGT. The CDR3 spells CASSEFRGSSYEQYF. CDR3 DNA sequence: TGTGCCAGCAGTGAATTTCGCGGGTCCTCCTACGAGCAGTACTTC.

The V call is TRBV27, the J call TRBJ1-1; maybe TRBD1 (5 bases). Germline CDR1 reads MNHEY; CDR2 reads SMNVEV (reference sequence). This CDR3 is 13 amino acids long. V was trimmed by 5 bases and J by 11 bases, leaving 18 bases between them. The CDR3 reads CASSPMGGGDAFF. The CDR3 coding sequence is TGTGCCAGCAGTCCCATGGGGGGGGGAGACGCTTTCTTT.

CDR3 DNA: TGTGCCAGCAGCGCCCGGGGGAGGAATGGACAAGAGACCCAGTACTTC. Its translation is CASSARGRNGQETQYF. This sequence joins TRBV5-8 and TRBJ2-5, with a tentative D call TRBD2 (6 bases). Looked up from germline, CDR1 is SGHTS and CDR2 is YDEGEE. The ends were cut back, 4 bases at V and 2 bases at J, with 18 bases in the middle. The length of the CDR3 is 16 residues.

V gene TRBV6-4 combines with J gene TRBJ2-1; 11 bases line up with TRBD2. The germline V gene encodes CDR1 MRHNA and CDR2 SNTAGT. The length of the CDR3 is 14 residues. J lost 9 bases, V lost 6 bases, and 7 bases had no gene match. The CDR3 protein is CASRISGGALEQFF. As DNA, the CDR3 is TGTGCCAGCAGGATTAGCGGGGGGGCCCTTGAGCAGTTCTTC.

The chain has TRBV27 and TRBJ2-7; the match to TRBD2 covers 11 bases. The length of the CDR3 is 17 residues. V was pared by 5 bases and J by 5 bases, with 14 bases of the junction left unmatched. The germline gives CDR1 MNHEY, CDR2 SMNVEV (reference sequence). CDR3 in DNA: TGTGCCAGCAGTCCCTTGGGGTTTAGCGGGGGGGCCAACGAGCAGTACTTC. This sequence encodes CASSPLGFSGGANEQYF.

This clone was detected once. This chain links TRBV15 with TRBJ1-1; tentative D call: TRBD1 (6 bases). The germline CDR1 and CDR2 sequences are LNHNV and YYDKDF (reference sequence). The CDR3 has 15 residues. V gave up 3 bases and J gave up 8 bases, with 19 bases separating them. The CDR3 loop is CATSSSFGTFSEAFF. The DNA for the CDR3 is TGTGCCACCAGCAGCTCCTTCGGGACATTCAGCGAAGCTTTCTTT.